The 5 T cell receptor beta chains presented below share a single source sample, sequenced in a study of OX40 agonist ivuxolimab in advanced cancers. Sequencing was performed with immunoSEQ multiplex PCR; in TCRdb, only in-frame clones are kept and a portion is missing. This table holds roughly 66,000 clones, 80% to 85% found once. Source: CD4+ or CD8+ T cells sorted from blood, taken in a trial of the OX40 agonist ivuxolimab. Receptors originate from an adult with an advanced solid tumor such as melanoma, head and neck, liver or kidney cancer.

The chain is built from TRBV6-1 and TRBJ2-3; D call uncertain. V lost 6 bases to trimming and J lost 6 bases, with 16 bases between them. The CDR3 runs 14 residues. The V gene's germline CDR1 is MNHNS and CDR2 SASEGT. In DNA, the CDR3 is TGTGCCAGCAGCATTCCAGCCCTTGGGGATACGCAGTATTTT. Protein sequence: CASSIPALGDTQYF.

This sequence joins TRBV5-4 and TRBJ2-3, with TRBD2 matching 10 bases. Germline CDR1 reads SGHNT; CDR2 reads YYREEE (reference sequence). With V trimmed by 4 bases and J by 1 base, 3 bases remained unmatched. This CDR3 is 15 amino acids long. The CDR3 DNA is TGTGCCAGCAGCCACAGCGGGAGGGGCACAGATACGCAGTATTTT. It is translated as CASSHSGRGTDTQYF.

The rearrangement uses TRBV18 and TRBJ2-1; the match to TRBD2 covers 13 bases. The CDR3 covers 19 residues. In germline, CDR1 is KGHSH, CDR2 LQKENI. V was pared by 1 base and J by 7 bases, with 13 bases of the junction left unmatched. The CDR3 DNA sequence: TGTGCCAGCTCACCACTACACCGGACTAGCGGGAGTATATTAAATGAGCAGTTCTTC. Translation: CASSPLHRTSGSILNEQFF.

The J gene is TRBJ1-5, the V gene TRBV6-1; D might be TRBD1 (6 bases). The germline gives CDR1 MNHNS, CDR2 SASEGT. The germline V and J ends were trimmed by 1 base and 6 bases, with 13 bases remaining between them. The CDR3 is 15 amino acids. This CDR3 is CASSEVQGIGQPQHF. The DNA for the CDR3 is TGTGCCAGCAGTGAAGTACAGGGTATAGGTCAGCCCCAGCATTTT.

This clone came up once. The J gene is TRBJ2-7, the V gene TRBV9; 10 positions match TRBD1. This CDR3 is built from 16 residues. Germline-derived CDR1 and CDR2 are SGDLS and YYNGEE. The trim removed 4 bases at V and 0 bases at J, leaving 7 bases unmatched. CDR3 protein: CASSKRDRGLSYEQYF. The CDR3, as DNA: TGTGCCAGCAGCAAACGAGACAGGGGGCTCTCCTACGAGCAGTACTTC.